This T cell receptor beta chain was sequenced in a study of blood T cell repertoires in COVID-19. This CDR3 has 13 residues. Germline V gene data show CDR1 as MDHEN and CDR2 as SYDVKM. V was clipped by 2 bases and J by 7 bases, with 11 bases between them. Measured with immunoSEQ multiplex PCR; TCRdb has only the in-frame clones, and not every one. The table has roughly 170,000 clones, around 84% seen once. Comments on this clone: The same CDR3 can be traced to other DNA sequences in this sample.

The chain carries TRBV28 and TRBJ1-2, with D possibly TRBD1 on 6 matching bases. The clonotype was recovered from a woman between 45 and 60 years old with COVID-19, enrolled during active disease. Sample: peripheral blood. The CDR3 region has the DNA TGTGCCAGCAGTTTAGGGCAAGGGGGTGGCTACACCTTC. Amino acids: CASSLGQGGGYTF.